A single sample is the source of the 25 T cell receptor beta chains below, sequenced in a study of beta chain features in type 1 diabetes. Of the isolated RNA, all was reverse transcribed, and so the sequenced material was expressed TCRB transcripts. Assay: immunoSEQ multiplex PCR; the TCRdb copy retains only in-frame clones and omits some. The table has about 620,000 clones, 15% to 19% seen once. Sequences were obtained from naive CD4+ T cells from blood. The receptors were sampled from a man in his late teens or twenties in good health.

The chain recombines TRBV4-1 with TRBJ2-7, with D hard to call. The V gene's germline CDR1 is MGHRA and CDR2 YSYEKL. Trimming removed 0 bases from V and 0 bases from J, with 12 bases in between. CDR3 length: 16 amino acids. The CDR3 nucleotides are TGCGCCAGCAGCCAAGACCCCCGATTGAGCTCCTACGAGCAGTACTTC. It codes for CASSQDPRLSSYEQYF.

A few counts support this clone. The J gene is TRBJ1-4, the V gene TRBV15; 7 nucleotides align to TRBD1. CDR1 is LNHNV and CDR2 is YYDKDF in the germline V gene (reference sequence). Trimming at V came to 5 bases and at J to 7 bases, leaving 10 bases not matched to a gene. The CDR3 consists of 15 residues. CDR3 sequence reads: CATSLGGGGREKLFF. The CDR3 DNA follows: TGTGCCACCAGCCTCGGAGGAGGGGGCCGTGAAAAACTGTTTTTT.

This chain's CDR3 is CASLRDRGYNEQFF. The CDR3, as DNA: TGTGCCAGCCTACGGGACAGGGGATACAATGAGCAGTTCTTC. The gene calls are TRBV27 and TRBJ2-1; 10 bases fit TRBD1. Germline assignment: CDR1 MNHEY and CDR2 SMNVEV (reference sequence). This CDR3 is built from 14 residues. V shed 8 bases and J 4 bases; nucleotides not matched to a gene: 5.

This rearrangement joins TRBV9 to TRBJ2-1; 10 nucleotides align to TRBD1. CDR3 length: 14 amino acids. CDR1 SGDLS and CDR2 YYNGEE come from the germline V gene. The junction had 5 bases not matched to a gene; V was cut back by 4 bases and J by 7 bases. CDR3 region: CASSQGQGKNEQFF. CDR3 nucleotides: TGTGCCAGCAGCCAGGGACAGGGGAAAAATGAGCAGTTCTTC.

CDR3 nucleotide sequence: TGTGCCAGCAGTGCAGGCCGCTTTGGCTACACCTTC. This codes for CASSAGRFGYTF. The rearrangement links TRBV25-1 to TRBJ1-2; no firm D call. Germline lookup yields CDR1 MGHDK and CDR2 SYGVNS. This CDR3 has 12 residues. The V gene lost 4 bases and the J gene lost 7 bases, with 10 bases spanning the gap.

The table lists this clone with a few counts. The chain uses TRBV5-1 and TRBJ1-1, with TRBD1 as a possible D gene (5 bases). This CDR3 is 13 amino acids long. CDR1 and CDR2 (germline): SGHRS, YFSETQ. V dropped 2 bases and J dropped 5 bases, with 10 bases sitting between them. CDR3 amino acids: CASSLIGVTEAFF. In DNA, the CDR3 is TGCGCCAGCAGCTTAATAGGGGTTACTGAAGCTTTCTTT.

This clone has a handful of counts. The chain employs TRBV19 and TRBJ2-7; 7 positions agree with TRBD2. V dropped 5 bases and J dropped 5; count of bases not matched to a gene: 15. CDR1 LNHDA and CDR2 SQIVND come from the germline V gene (reference sequence). The CDR3 has 16 amino acids. CDR3 DNA sequence: TGTGCCAGTAGTCACCTCCGGGGGGATTCTCGGGACGAGCAGTACTTC. Translated, it gives CASSHLRGDSRDEQYF.

This chain connects TRBV4-1 to TRBJ1-2, with a weak D call TRBD1 (5 bases). The CDR3 length is 14 residues. V lost 0 bases and J lost 7, with 12 bases in between. Per germline, CDR1 MGHRA and CDR2 YSYEKL. CDR3 residues: CASSQDRGQVGYTF. CDR3 coding DNA: TGCGCCAGCAGCCAAGATAGGGGTCAGGTTGGCTACACCTTC.

In its sample, this clone was seen a few times. V usage is TRBV28 and J usage is TRBJ2-7; D is unclear. V was pared by 1 base and J by 4 bases, with 8 bases between. The CDR3 runs to 13 residues. Germline-derived CDR1 and CDR2 are MDHEN and SYDVKM. The CDR3 DNA reads as TGTGCCAGCAGTTTATCGGGCCGGTACGAGCAGTACTTC. Protein product: CASSLSGRYEQYF. The full variable domain, with the rest looked up from reference TRBV28 and TRBJ2-7, is DVKVTQSSRYLVKRTGEKVFLECVQDMDHENMFWYRQDPGLGLRLIYFSYDVKMKEKGDIPEGYSVSREKKERFSLILESASTNQTSMYLCASSLSGRYEQYFGPGTRLTVT.

This clone has more than one count but fewer than ten. The rearrangement joins TRBV2 to TRBJ2-4; 7 positions match TRBD1. Germline trimming cut 6 bases from V and 0 bases from J; bases unmatched to any gene: 11. Germline V gene lookup returns CDR1 SNHLY and CDR2 FYNNEI. There are 17 residues in the CDR3. CDR3 loop: CASSRQGRGLAKNIQYF. The CDR3 coding sequence is TGTGCCAGCAGCCGACAGGGAAGGGGGTTAGCCAAAAACATTCAGTACTTC.

This chain joins TRBV6-5 and TRBJ2-5; no clear D. CDR3 length equals 11 residues. V shed 8 bases and J shed 11 bases, with 15 bases lying between them. CDR1 is MNHEY and CDR2 is SVGAGI in the germline V gene. CDR3 bases: TGTGCCAGCGGAATACTCGGACCGCAGTACTTC. Translation gives CASGILGPQYF.

J is TRBJ2-3 and V is TRBV27; no clear D gene. The V and J ends lost 4 bases and 2 bases respectively, with 10 bases between them. The germline V gene encodes CDR1 MNHEY and CDR2 SMNVEV (reference sequence). The CDR3 spans 14 residues. The CDR3 region is CASSSIYTTDTQYF. The CDR3 DNA follows: TGTGCCAGCAGTTCAATCTACACCACAGATACGCAGTATTTT.

V usage is TRBV6-1 and J usage is TRBJ1-2; D possibly corresponds to TRBD1 (5 bases). From germline, CDR1 is MNHNS and CDR2 SASEGT. The CDR3 sequence is 16 residues long. V lost 3 bases to trimming and J lost 8 bases, with 22 bases between them. DNA for the CDR3: TGTGCCAGCAGTGAGGCCGGGACTCCTAAAGTGAGAGGCTACACCTTC. This gives the protein CASSEAGTPKVRGYTF.

This clone was observed a few times. The chain combines TRBV14 with TRBJ1-1; D is unresolved. The germline gives CDR1 SGHDN, CDR2 FVKESK. Deletions cut 2 bases from V and 0 bases from J, with 7 bases between. The CDR3 totals 14 residues. DNA for the CDR3: TGTGCCAGCAGCCAAAACGGGTTGAACACTGAAGCTTTCTTT. Translated: CASSQNGLNTEAFF.

This clone was seen only a few times. J is TRBJ2-1 and V is TRBV7-3, with 8 bases identical to TRBD2. The CDR3 is 15 amino acids. V gave up 2 bases and J gave up 7 bases; unmatched junction bases: 7. Germline V gene data show CDR1 as SGHTA and CDR2 as FQGTGA. The CDR3 protein is CASSLFAGGLNEQFF. CDR3 nucleotides: TGTGCCAGCAGCTTATTCGCGGGAGGATTGAATGAGCAGTTCTTC.

The chain uses TRBV11-2 and TRBJ2-5; D is uncertain. The CDR3 is 12 amino acids. V shed 5 bases and J shed 2 bases, with 6 bases lying between them. CDR1 SGHAT and CDR2 FQNNGV come from the germline V gene. The chain's CDR3 is CASSRTQETQYF. CDR3 nucleotides: TGTGCCAGCAGCCGGACGCAAGAGACCCAGTACTTC.

This clone has a handful of counts. This sequence joins TRBV9 and TRBJ2-5; D remains ambiguous. In germline, CDR1 is SGDLS, CDR2 YYNGEE. There are 14 residues in the CDR3. The germline V and J ends were trimmed by 1 base and 0 bases, with 7 bases remaining between them. CDR3 coding DNA: TGTGCCAGCAGCGTACGGTCGTACCAAGAGACCCAGTACTTC. Translated, it gives CASSVRSYQETQYF.

This chain links TRBV6-1 with TRBJ2-6, with D hard to call. This CDR3 region has 15 residues. Trimming removed 7 bases from V and 2 bases from J, with 12 bases in between. The germline V gene has CDR1 MNHNS and CDR2 SASEGT. Here the CDR3 reads CASILMMAGANVLTF. The DNA of the CDR3 is TGTGCCAGCATCCTAATGATGGCTGGGGCCAACGTCCTGACTTTC.

The chain is built from TRBV28 and TRBJ2-7, with D tentatively TRBD1 (6 bases). CDR1 and CDR2 from the germline V gene are MDHEN and SYDVKM. This CDR3 has 16 residues. V lost 2 bases and J lost 2, with 16 bases in between. CDR3 in DNA: TGTGCCAGCAGTTTAGCAGGCAGGGGCGTTCCCTACGAGCAGTACTTC. Translated: CASSLAGRGVPYEQYF. Drawing the rest from reference TRBV28 and TRBJ2-7, the complete variable domain is DVKVTQSSRYLVKRTGEKVFLECVQDMDHENMFWYRQDPGLGLRLIYFSYDVKMKEKGDIPEGYSVSREKKERFSLILESASTNQTSMYLCASSLAGRGVPYEQYFGPGTRLTVT.

The rearrangement links TRBV5-1 to TRBJ2-2; 9 bases match TRBD1. Germline CDR1 reads SGHRS; CDR2 reads YFSETQ. The CDR3 length is 15 residues. V lost 4 bases and J lost 4; bases outside the gene matches: 5. This CDR3 is CASSRGQGRTGELFF. CDR3 coding DNA: TGCGCCAGCAGCCGGGGACAGGGTCGCACCGGGGAGCTGTTTTTT.

This clone was detected a few times. The chain combines TRBV7-8 with TRBJ1-1; the D gene is possibly TRBD1 (6 bases). There are 15 residues in the CDR3. Germline-derived CDR1 and CDR2 are SGHVS and FQNEAQ. V was pared by 4 bases and J by 1 base, with 13 bases between. The chain's CDR3 is CASSSQGVRNTEAFF. CDR3 in DNA: TGTGCCAGCAGCTCACAGGGCGTCCGGAACACTGAAGCTTTCTTT. Variable domain in full (rest from reference TRBV7-8 and TRBJ1-1): GAGVSQSPRYKVAKRGQDVALRCDPISGHVSLFWYQQALGQGPEFLTYFQNEAQLDKSGLPSDRFFAERPEGSVSTLKIQRTQQEDSAVYLCASSSQGVRNTEAFFGQGTRLTVV.

The chain combines TRBV9 with TRBJ2-7; TRBD1 agrees at 7 bases. The CDR3 sequence is 15 residues long. Germline loops: CDR1 SGDLS, CDR2 YYNGEE. The J segment lost 4 bases and the V segment lost 0 bases, leaving 7 bases of the junction unmatched. CDR3 amino acids: CASSVAPGQTYEQYF. The CDR3 DNA reads TGTGCCAGCAGCGTAGCGCCGGGACAGACTTACGAGCAGTACTTC.

With respect to this clone: In the same sample, other DNA sequences code for this CDR3. J is TRBJ1-2 and V is TRBV19; D is uncertain. Germline V gives CDR1 LNHDA, CDR2 SQIVND (reference sequence). This CDR3 region has 13 residues. V was shortened by 1 base and J by 5 bases, with 8 bases between the two germline ends. The CDR3 is CASSIGPGYGYTF. The CDR3 DNA follows: TGTGCCAGTAGTATAGGGCCAGGTTATGGCTACACCTTC.

This clone appeared many times. The chain carries TRBV14 and TRBJ2-1; 13 bases map to TRBD2. Germline V gene lookup returns CDR1 SGHDN and CDR2 FVKESK. The length of the CDR3 is 16 residues. V was pared by 4 bases and J by 4 bases, with 4 bases of the junction left unmatched. The CDR3 DNA reads as TGTGCCAGCAGCCGAGGGACTAGCGGGACTTACAATGAGCAGTTCTTC. It codes for CASSRGTSGTYNEQFF.

V and J are TRBV10-3 and TRBJ1-1; D gene unclear. V was trimmed by 4 bases and J by 3 bases, leaving 6 bases between them. Looked up from germline, CDR1 is ENHRY and CDR2 is SYGVKD. The CDR3 totals 12 residues. The CDR3 spells CAISVEDTEAFF. CDR3 nucleotides: TGTGCCATCAGTGTAGAGGACACTGAAGCTTTCTTT.